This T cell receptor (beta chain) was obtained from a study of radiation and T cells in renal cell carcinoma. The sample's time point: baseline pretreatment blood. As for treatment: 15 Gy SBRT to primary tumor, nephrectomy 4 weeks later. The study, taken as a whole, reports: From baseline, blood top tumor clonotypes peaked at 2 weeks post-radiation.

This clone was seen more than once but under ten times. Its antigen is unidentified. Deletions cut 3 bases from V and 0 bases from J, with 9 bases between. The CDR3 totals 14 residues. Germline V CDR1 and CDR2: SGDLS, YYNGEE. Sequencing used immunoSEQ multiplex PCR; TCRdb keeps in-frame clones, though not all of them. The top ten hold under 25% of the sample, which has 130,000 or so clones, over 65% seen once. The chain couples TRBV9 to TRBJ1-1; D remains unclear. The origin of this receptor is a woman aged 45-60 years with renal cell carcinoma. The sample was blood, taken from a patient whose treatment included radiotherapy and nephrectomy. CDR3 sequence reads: CASSAGLLNTEAFF. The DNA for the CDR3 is TGTGCCAGCAGCGCGGGTCTACTGAACACTGAAGCTTTCTTT.